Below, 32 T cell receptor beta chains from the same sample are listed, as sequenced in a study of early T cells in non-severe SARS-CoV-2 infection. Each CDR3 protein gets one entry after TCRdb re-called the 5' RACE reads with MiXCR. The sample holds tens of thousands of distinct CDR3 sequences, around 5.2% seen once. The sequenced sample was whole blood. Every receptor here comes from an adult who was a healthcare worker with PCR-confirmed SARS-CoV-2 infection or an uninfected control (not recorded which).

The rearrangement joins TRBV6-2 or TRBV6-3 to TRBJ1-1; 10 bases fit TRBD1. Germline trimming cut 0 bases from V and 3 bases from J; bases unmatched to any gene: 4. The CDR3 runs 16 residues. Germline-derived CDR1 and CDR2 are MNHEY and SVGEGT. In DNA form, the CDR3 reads TGTGCCAGCAGTTACTCCTTGGACAGGGGGTACACTGAAGCTTTCTTT. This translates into CASSYSLDRGYTEAFF.

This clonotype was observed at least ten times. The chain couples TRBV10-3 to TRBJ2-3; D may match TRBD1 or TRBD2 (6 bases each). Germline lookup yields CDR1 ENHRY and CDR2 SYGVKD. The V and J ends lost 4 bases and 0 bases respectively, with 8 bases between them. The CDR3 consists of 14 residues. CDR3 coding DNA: TGTGCCATCAGTGGGGGGGCTAGCACAGATACGCAGTATTTT. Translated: CAISGGASTDTQYF.

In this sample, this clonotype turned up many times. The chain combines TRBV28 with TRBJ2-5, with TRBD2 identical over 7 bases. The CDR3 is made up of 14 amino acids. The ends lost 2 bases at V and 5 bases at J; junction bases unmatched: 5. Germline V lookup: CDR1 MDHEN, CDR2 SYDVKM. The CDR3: CASSLMGLPETQYF. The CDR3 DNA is TGTGCCAGCAGTTTAATGGGACTACCCGAGACCCAGTACTTC.

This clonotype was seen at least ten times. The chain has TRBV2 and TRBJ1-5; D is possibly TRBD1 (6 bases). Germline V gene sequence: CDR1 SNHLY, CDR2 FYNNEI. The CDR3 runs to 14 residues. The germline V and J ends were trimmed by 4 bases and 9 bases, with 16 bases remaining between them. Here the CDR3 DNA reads TGTGCCAGCAGTGTTAACGGGGGCCCGGGGCCCCAGCATTTT. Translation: CASSVNGGPGPQHF. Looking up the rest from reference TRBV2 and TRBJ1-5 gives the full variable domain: EPEVTQTPSHQVTQMGQEVILRCVPISNHLYFYWYRQILGQKVEFLVSFYNNEISEKSEIFDDQFSVERPDGSNFTLKIRSTKLEDSAMYFCASSVNGGPGPQHFGDGTRLSIL.

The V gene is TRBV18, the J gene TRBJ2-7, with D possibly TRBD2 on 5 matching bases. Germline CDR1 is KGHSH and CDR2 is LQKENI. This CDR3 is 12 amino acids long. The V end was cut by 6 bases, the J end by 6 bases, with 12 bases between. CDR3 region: CASSGLAGEQYF. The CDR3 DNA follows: TGTGCCAGCTCCGGGCTAGCTGGCGAGCAGTACTTC.

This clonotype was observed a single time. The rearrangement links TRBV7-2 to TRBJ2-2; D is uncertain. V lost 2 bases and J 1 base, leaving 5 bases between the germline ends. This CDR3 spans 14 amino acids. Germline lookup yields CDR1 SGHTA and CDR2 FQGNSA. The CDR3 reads CASSLWMNTGELFF. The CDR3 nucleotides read TGTGCCAGCAGCTTATGGATGAACACCGGGGAGCTGTTTTTT.

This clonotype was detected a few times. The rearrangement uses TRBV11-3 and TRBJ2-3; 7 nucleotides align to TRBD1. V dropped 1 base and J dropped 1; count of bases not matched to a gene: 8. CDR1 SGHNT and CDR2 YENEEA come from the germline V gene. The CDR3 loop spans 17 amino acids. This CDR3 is CASSLGEGAPGTDTQYF. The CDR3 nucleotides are TGTGCCAGCAGCTTAGGAGAGGGGGCACCGGGCACAGATACGCAGTATTTT.

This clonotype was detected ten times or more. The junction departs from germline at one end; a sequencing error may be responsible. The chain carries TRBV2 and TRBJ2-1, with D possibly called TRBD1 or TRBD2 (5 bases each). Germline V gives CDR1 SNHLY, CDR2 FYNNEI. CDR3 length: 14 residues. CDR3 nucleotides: TGTGCCAGCAGCCGAGGGGCCTCCCACAATGAGCAGTTCTTC. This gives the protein CASSRGASHNEQFF.

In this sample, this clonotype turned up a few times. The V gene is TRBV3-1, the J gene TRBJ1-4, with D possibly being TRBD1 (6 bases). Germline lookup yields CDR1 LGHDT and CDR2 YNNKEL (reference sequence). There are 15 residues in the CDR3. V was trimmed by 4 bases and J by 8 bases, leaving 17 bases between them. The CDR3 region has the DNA TGTGCCAGCAGCCCGCCCAGGGGTGTTGCCGAAAAACTGTTTTTT. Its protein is CASSPPRGVAEKLFF.

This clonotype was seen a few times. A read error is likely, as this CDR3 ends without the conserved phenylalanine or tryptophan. The CDR3 DNA is TGTGCCAGCAGCTTAGGGCCCCCACAGGGGGGAGACGAGCAGTACCTC. This codes for CASSLGPPQGGDEQYL. V and J are TRBV7-6 and TRBJ2-7; 8 bases line up with TRBD1. With V trimmed by 1 base and J by 5 bases, 10 bases remained unmatched. Per the germline V gene, CDR1 is SGHVS and CDR2 is FNYEAQ. The CDR3 is 16 residues long.

This CDR3 reads CASSFSRSSGGELFF. CDR3 in DNA: TGTGCCAGCAGCTTCTCCCGGTCAAGTGGCGGGGAGCTGTTTTTT. This chain connects TRBV7-2 to TRBJ2-2; no clear D. This CDR3 region has 15 residues. CDR1 and CDR2 (germline): SGHTA, FQGNSA. V was pared by 3 bases and J by 7 bases, with 15 bases between. Combining the CDR3 with reference TRBV7-2 and TRBJ2-2 gives the whole variable domain GAGVSQSPSNKVTEKGKDVELRCDPISGHTALYWYRQSLGQGLEFLIYFQGNSAPDKSGLPSDRFSAERTGGSVSTLTIQRTQQEDSAVYLCASSFSRSSGGELFFGEGSRLTVL.

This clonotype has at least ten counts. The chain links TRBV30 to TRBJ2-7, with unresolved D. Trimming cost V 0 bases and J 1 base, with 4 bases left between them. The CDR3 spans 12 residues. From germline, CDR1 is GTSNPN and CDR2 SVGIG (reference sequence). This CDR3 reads CAWSVQSYEQYF. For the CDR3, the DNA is TGTGCCTGGAGTGTTCAGTCCTACGAGCAGTACTTC. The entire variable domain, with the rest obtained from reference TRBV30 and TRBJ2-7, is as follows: SQTIHQWPATLVQPVGSPLSLECTVEGTSNPNLYWYRQAAGRGLQLLFYSVGIGQISSEVPQNLSASRPQDRQFILSSKKLLLSDSGFYLCAWSVQSYEQYFGPGTRLTVT.

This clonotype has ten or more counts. CDR3 nucleotide sequence: TGTGCCAGCAGTCCGGGACAGGGGCGTCCTGAAGCTTTCTTT. Translation: CASSPGQGRPEAFF. J is TRBJ1-1 and V is TRBV6-2 or TRBV6-3; TRBD1 matches 10 bases. V was pared by 5 bases and J by 6 bases, with 6 bases of the junction left unmatched. The CDR3 has 14 residues. Germline V lookup: CDR1 MNHEY, CDR2 SVGEGT.

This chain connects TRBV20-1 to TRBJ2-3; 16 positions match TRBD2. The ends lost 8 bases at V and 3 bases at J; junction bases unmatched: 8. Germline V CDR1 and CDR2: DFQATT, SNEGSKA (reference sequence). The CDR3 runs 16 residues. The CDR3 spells CSLEGTSGGETDTQYF. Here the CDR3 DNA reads TGCAGTCTAGAGGGGACTAGCGGGGGGGAGACAGATACGCAGTATTTT.

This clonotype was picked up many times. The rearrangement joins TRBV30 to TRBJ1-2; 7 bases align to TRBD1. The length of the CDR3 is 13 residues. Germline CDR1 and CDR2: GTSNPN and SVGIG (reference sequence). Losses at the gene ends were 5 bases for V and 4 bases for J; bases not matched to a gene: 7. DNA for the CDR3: TGTGCCTGGGACCCGACAGGGTTCTATGGCTACACCTTC. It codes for CAWDPTGFYGYTF.

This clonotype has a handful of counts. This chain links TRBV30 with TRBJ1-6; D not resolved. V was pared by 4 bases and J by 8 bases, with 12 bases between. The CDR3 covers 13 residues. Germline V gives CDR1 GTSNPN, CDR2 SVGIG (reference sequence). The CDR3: CAWNPGGDSPLHF. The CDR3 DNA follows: TGTGCCTGGAACCCCGGCGGAGATTCACCCCTCCACTTT.

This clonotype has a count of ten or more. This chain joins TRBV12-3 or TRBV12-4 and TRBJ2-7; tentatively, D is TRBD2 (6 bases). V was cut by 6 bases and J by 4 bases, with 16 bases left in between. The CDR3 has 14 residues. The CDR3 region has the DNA TGTGCCAGCAGCTTGGGGGGAAGGGGTTACGAGCAGTACTTC. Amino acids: CASSLGGRGYEQYF.

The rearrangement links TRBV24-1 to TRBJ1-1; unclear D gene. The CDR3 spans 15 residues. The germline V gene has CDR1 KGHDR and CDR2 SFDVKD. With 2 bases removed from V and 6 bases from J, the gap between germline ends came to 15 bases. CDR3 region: CATSDSPGSGAEAFF. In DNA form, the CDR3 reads TGTGCCACCAGTGATTCCCCTGGGTCTGGGGCTGAAGCTTTCTTT.

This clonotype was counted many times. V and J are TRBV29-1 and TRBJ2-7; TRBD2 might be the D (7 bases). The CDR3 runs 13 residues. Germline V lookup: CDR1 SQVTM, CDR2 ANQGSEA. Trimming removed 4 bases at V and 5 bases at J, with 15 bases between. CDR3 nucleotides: TGCAGCGTTGCTGGGGGAGGGGGACACGAGCAGTACTTC. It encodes CSVAGGGGHEQYF.

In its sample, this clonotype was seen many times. CDR3 sequence reads: CASSLRDRDFSSNEQFF. The DNA of the CDR3 is TGCGCCAGCAGCCTGAGGGACAGGGATTTCTCTTCCAATGAGCAGTTCTTC. This chain connects TRBV5-1 to TRBJ2-1, with 9 bases lining up with TRBD1. After removal of 4 bases from V and 6 bases from J, the junction contained 14 bases not matched to a gene. Per the germline V gene, CDR1 is SGHRS and CDR2 is YFSETQ. The CDR3 has 17 residues.

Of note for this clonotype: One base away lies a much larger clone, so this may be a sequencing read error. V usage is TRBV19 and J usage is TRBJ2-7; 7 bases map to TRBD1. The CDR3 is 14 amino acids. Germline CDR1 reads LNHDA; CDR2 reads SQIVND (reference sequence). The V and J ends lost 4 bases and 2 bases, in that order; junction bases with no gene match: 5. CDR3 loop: CASSKGQKTYEQYF. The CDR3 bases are TGTGCCAGTAGTAAGGGACAGAAAACCTACGAGCAGTACTTC.

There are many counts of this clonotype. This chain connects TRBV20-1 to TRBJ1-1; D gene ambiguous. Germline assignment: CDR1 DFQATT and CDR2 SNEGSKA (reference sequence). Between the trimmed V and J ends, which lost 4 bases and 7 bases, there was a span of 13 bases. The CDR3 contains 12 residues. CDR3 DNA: TGCAGTGCTACCGGCCTGCAGATTGAAGCTTTCTTT. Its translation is CSATGLQIEAFF.

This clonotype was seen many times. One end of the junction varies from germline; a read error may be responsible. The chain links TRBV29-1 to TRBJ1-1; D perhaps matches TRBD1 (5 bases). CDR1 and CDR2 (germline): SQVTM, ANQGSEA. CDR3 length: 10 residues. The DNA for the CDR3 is TGTGCCGGGGGGGACACTGAAGCTTTCTTT. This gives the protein CAGGDTEAFF.

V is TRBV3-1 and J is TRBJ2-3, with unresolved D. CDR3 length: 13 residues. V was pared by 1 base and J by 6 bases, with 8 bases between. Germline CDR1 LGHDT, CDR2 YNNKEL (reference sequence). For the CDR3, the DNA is TGTGCCAGCAGCCAAGTGGTCTTTGATACGCAGTATTTT. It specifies CASSQVVFDTQYF.

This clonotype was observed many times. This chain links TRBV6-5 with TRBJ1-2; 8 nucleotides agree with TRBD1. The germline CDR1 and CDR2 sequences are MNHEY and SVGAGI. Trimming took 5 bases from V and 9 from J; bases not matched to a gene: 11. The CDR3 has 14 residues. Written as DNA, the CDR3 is TGTGCCAGCAGTCCACCGGGACAGGTTCCTCGCTACACCTTC. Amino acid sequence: CASSPPGQVPRYTF.

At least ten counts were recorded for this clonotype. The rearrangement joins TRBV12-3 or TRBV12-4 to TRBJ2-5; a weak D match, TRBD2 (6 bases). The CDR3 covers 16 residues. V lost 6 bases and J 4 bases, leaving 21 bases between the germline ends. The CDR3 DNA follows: TGTGCCAGCAGCCGGGGGAGCCCTACGGTCGGAGAGACCCAGTACTTC. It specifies CASSRGSPTVGETQYF.

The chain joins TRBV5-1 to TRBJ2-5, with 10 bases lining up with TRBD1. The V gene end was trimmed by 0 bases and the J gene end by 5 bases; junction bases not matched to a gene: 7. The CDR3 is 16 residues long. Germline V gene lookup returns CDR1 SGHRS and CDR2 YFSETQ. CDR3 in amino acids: CASSLAATGGRETQYF. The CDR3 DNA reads TGCGCCAGCAGCTTGGCTGCGACAGGGGGCCGGGAGACCCAGTACTTC.

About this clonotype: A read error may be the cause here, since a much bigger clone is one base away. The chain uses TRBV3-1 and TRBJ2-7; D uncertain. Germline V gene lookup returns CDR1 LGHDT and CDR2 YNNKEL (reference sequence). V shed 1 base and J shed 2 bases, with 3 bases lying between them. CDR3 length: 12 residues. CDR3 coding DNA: TGTGCCAGCAGCCAAGGGACCTACGAGCAGTACTTC. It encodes CASSQGTYEQYF.

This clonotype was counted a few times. The CDR3 region is CASNQGNTGELFF. The CDR3 bases are TGTGCCAGCAACCAGGGGAACACCGGGGAGCTGTTTTTT. This chain connects TRBV27 to TRBJ2-2; perhaps TRBD1 as D (5 bases). This CDR3 is 13 amino acids long. Looked up from germline, CDR1 is MNHEY and CDR2 is SMNVEV (reference sequence). V was shortened by 7 bases and J by 1 base, with 7 bases between the two germline ends.

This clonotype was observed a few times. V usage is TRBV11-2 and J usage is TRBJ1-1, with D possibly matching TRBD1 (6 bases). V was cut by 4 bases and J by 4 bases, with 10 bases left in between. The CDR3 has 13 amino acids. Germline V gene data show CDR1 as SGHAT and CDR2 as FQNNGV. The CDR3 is CASSSARGTEAFF. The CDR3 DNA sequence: TGTGCCAGCAGCTCTGCCAGGGGCACTGAAGCTTTCTTT.

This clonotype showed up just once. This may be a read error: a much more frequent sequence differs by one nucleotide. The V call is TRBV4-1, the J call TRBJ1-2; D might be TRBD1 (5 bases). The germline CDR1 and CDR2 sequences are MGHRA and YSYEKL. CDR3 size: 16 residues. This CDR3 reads CASSQDGQGGPYGHTF. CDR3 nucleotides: TGCGCCAGCAGCCAAGATGGCCAGGGAGGTCCCTATGGCCACACCTTC.

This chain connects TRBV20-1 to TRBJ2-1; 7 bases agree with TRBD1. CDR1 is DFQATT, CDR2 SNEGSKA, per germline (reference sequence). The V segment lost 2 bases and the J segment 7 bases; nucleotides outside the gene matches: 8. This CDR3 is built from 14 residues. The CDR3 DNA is TGCAGTGCTAGAAGATCAGGGGGTGGGAATGAGCAGTTCTTC. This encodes CSARRSGGGNEQFF.